The entry below describes one T cell receptor (beta chain). This may stem from a read error, because a much larger clone lies one nucleotide away. The data originate from a study of T-cell memory formation after mild COVID-19. TCRdb reprocessed the 5' RACE reads via MiXCR and lists one record per CDR3 protein. The sample contains 200,000 to 300,000 distinct CDR3 sequences, approximately 16% of which appear only once. The sequenced sample consisted of PBMCs or a T cell subset sorted from them (not recorded which). This sequence originates from a man between 18 and 35 years old who had mild COVID-19 (a few samples of this study predate the infection). Cell type and time point are not known.

CDR3 amino acids: CSGDIAGGSGEQFF. CDR3 sequence (DNA): TGCAGTGGCGACATAGCGGGGGGATCGGGTGAGCAGTTCTTC. This chain uses TRBV20-1 with TRBJ2-1, with TRBD2 matching over 10 bases. V shed 7 bases and J 9 bases; nucleotides not matched to a gene: 12. Per germline, CDR1 DFQATT and CDR2 SNEGSKA (reference sequence). CDR3 length equals 14 residues.